The 8 T cell receptor beta chains presented below share a single source sample, sequenced in a study of monozygotic twins with inflammatory bowel disease. TCRdb re-called the 5' RACE reads and shows each CDR3 protein once, DNA omitted. In total, the table holds over 150,000 distinct CDR3 sequences. Sequencing was performed on blood. The receptors were sampled from a human donor with ulcerative colitis or Crohn's disease, or a healthy co-twin of an affected twin (not recorded which).

The chain uses TRBV5-1 and TRBJ2-7; without DNA, the TCRdb call of TRBD2 cannot be checked. There are 16 residues in the CDR3. CDR1 and CDR2 from the germline V gene are SGHRS and YFSETQ. CDR3 region: CASSLGTSGHSYEQYF.

The chain has TRBV6-5 and TRBJ1-1. The CDR3 covers 11 residues. Germline assignment: CDR1 MNHEY and CDR2 SVGAGI. CDR3 sequence reads: CASMRNTEAFF.

The genes are TRBV11-2 and TRBJ2-3; TCRdb names TRBD1, which stays unverified in the absence of DNA. The CDR3 covers 15 residues. The germline V gene encodes CDR1 SGHAT and CDR2 FQNNGV. The CDR3 reads CASSSQGIGTDTQYF.

This rearrangement joins TRBV3-1 to TRBJ2-1. The CDR3 covers 13 residues. CDR1 and CDR2 (germline): LGHDT, YNNKEL (reference sequence). The CDR3 reads CASSHSSYNEQFF.

The rearrangement links TRBV7-3 to TRBJ2-4; there is no DNA to check the TCRdb D call of TRBD1. The CDR3 runs 13 residues. Per germline, CDR1 SGHTA and CDR2 FQGTGA. CDR3 sequence reads: CASSLNRGDIQYF.

This rearrangement joins TRBV4-3 to TRBJ2-1. The CDR3 is 16 amino acids. Looked up from germline, CDR1 is LGHNA and CDR2 is YSLEER. This chain's CDR3 is CASSLVDRSSYNEQFF.

V usage is TRBV19 and J usage is TRBJ2-6. Germline CDR1 reads LNHDA; CDR2 reads SQIVND (reference sequence). This CDR3 is built from 18 residues. The CDR3 sequence is CASSHLSQHISGANVLTF. Full variable domain (remainder filled in from reference TRBV19 and TRBJ2-6): DGGITQSPKYLFRKEGQNVTLSCEQNLNHDAMYWYRQDPGQGLRLIYYSQIVNDFQKGDIAEGYSVSREKKESFPLTVTSAQKNPTAFYLCASSHLSQHISGANVLTFGAGSRLTVL.

V usage is TRBV4-1 and J usage is TRBJ2-7; TCRdb reports TRBD2, a call that lacks DNA to check it against. This CDR3 contains 15 residues. Germline values: CDR1 MGHRA, CDR2 YSYEKL. The CDR3 sequence is CASSQALAASYEQYF.